These 5 T cell receptor beta chains were all obtained from the same sample, sequenced in a study of beta chain features in type 1 diabetes. Sequenced material consisted of expressed TCRB transcripts (all of the isolated RNA was reverse transcribed). Sequenced by immunoSEQ multiplex PCR; TCRdb stores in-frame clones only, minus some. The profile shows about 240,000 clones, around a quarter of them singletons. The source material was central memory CD4+ T cells from blood. These receptors were taken from a young man in good health.

This clone occurred once. The chain links TRBV2 to TRBJ2-3; maybe TRBD1 (6 bases). This CDR3 has 12 amino acids. V lost 9 bases and J lost 7, with 14 bases in between. Germline-derived CDR1 and CDR2 are SNHLY and FYNNEI. The CDR3 loop reads CARDRGGNTQYF. As DNA, the CDR3 is TGTGCCAGGGATCGAGGGGGTAATACGCAGTATTTT.

The V and J genes are TRBV5-5 and TRBJ2-7; D remains ambiguous. Germline CDR1 is SGHKS and CDR2 is YYEKEE (reference sequence). The CDR3 has 14 residues. V was cut by 4 bases and J by 1 base, with 12 bases left in between. CDR3 in amino acids: CASSPRIDSYEQYF. The CDR3 DNA follows: TGTGCCAGCAGCCCAAGGATTGATTCCTACGAGCAGTACTTC.

In this sample, this clone turned up a few times. The chain joins TRBV27 to TRBJ2-1; 9 bases align to TRBD2. There are 15 residues in the CDR3. Germline CDR1 and CDR2: MNHEY and SMNVEV (reference sequence). The V segment lost 4 bases and the J segment 7 bases; nucleotides outside the gene matches: 8. CDR3 in DNA: TGTGCCAGCAGTTCCCTGGCTAGCGGGGATAATGAGCAGTTCTTC. Protein: CASSSLASGDNEQFF.

This chain links TRBV15 with TRBJ2-7; weak D call: TRBD2 (6 bases). Germline assignment: CDR1 LNHNV and CDR2 YYDKDF (reference sequence). CDR3 length: 14 amino acids. V lost 0 bases, J lost 3 bases, and 9 bases lay in between. CDR3 coding DNA: TGTGCCACCAGCAGAGAGGGACTGAGCTACGAGCAGTACTTC. Protein sequence: CATSREGLSYEQYF.

J is TRBJ2-7 and V is TRBV29-1; the D gene is possibly TRBD2 (6 bases). The CDR3 contains 15 residues. Per the germline V gene, CDR1 is SQVTM and CDR2 is ANQGSEA. CDR3 loop: CCAGGGGMRDGEQYF. DNA of the CDR3: TGCTGCGCTGGGGGAGGTGGTATGAGGGACGGCGAGCAGTACTTC.